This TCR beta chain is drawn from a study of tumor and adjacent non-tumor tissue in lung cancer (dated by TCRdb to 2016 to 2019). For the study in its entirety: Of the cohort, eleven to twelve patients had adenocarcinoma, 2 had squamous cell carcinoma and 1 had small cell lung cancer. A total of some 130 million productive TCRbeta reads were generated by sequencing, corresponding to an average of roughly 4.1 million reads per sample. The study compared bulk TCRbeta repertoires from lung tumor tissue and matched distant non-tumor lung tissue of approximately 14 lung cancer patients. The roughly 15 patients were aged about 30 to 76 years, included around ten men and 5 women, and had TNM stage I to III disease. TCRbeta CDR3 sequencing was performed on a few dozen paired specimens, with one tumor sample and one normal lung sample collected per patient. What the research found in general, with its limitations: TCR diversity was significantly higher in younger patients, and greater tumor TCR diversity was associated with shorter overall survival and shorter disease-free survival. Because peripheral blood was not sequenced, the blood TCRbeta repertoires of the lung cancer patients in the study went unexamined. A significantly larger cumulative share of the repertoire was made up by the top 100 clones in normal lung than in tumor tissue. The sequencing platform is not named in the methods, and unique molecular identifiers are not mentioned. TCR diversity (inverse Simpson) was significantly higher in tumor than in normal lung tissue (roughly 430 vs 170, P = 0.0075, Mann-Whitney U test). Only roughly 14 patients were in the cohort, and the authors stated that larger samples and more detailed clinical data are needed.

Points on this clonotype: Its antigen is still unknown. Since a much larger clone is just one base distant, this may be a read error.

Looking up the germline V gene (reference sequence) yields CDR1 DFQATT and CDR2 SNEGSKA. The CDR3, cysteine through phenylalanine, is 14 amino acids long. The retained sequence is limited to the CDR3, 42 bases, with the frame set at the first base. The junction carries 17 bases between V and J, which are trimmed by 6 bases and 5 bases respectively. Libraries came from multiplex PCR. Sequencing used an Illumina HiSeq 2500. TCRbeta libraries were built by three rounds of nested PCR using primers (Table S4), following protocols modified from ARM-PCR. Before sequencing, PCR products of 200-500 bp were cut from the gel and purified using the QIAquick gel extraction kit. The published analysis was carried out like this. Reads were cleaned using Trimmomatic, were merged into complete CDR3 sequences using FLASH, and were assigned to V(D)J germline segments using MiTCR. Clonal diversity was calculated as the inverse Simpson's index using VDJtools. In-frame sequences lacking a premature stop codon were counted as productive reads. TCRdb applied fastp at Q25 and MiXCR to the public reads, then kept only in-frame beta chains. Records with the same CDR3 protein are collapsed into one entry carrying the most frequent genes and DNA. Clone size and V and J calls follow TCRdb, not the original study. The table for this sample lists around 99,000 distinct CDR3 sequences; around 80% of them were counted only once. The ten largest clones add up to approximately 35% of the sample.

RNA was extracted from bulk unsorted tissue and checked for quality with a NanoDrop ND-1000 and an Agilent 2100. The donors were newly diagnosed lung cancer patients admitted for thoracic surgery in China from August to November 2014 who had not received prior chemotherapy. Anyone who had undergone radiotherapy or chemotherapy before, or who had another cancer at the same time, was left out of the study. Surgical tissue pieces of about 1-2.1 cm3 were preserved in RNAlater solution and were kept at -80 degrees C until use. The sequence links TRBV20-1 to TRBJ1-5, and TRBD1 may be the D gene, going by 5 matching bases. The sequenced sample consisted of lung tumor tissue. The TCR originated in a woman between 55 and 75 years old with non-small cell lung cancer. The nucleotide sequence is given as TGCAGTGCCGAGACAGTAGCCCGCGATCAGCCCCAGCATTTT. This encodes CSAETVARDQPQHF.